The 14 T cell receptor beta chains below were found in one sample sequenced in a study of blood T cell repertoires in COVID-19. Measured with immunoSEQ multiplex PCR; TCRdb has only the in-frame clones, and not every one. The sample carries hundreds of thousands of clones, 80% to 90% recorded once. The sequenced sample was PBMCs or T cells enriched from blood (not recorded which). The receptors were gathered from a man aged 25 to 40 who had recovered from COVID-19.

CDR3 region: CASSIGTSSYEQYF. CDR3 nucleotide sequence: TGTGCCAGTAGTATAGGGACTAGTTCCTACGAGCAGTACTTC. The rearrangement joins TRBV19 to TRBJ2-7, with TRBD2 matching over 7 bases. V shed 1 base, J shed 1 base, and the junction held 1 base outside the gene matches. The CDR3 extends over 14 amino acids. Germline V gene data show CDR1 as LNHDA and CDR2 as SQIVND (reference sequence).

V gene TRBV18 combines with J gene TRBJ2-7; 9 bases align to TRBD1. This CDR3 contains 14 residues. CDR1 is KGHSH, CDR2 LQKENI, per germline. V lost 0 bases and J lost 4; bases outside the gene matches: 1. The CDR3 loop reads CASSPPGQGYEQYF. The DNA of the CDR3 is TGTGCCAGCTCACCACCGGGACAGGGTTACGAGCAGTACTTC.

The CDR3 spells CASSDGFGDTQYF. The CDR3 bases are TGCGCCAGCAGTGACGGGTTTGGAGATACGCAGTATTTT. The gene calls are TRBV5-1 and TRBJ2-3; D gene uncertain. Trimming left V 5 bases short and J 5 bases short, with 12 bases between. This CDR3 comprises 13 residues. Germline loops: CDR1 SGHRS, CDR2 YFSETQ. Filled out from reference TRBV5-1 and TRBJ2-3, the complete variable domain reads KAGVTQTPRYLIKTRGQQVTLSCSPISGHRSVSWYQQTPGQGLQFLFEYFSETQRNKGNFPGRFSGRQFSNSRSEMNVSTLELGDSALYLCASSDGFGDTQYFGPGTRLTVL.

The V and J genes are TRBV18 and TRBJ1-5; unclear D gene. The germline gives CDR1 KGHSH, CDR2 LQKENI. The CDR3 has 14 residues. Trimming cost V 6 bases and J 2 bases, with 11 bases left between them. CDR3 sequence: CASSPSLGNQPQHF. CDR3 DNA sequence: TGTGCCAGCTCCCCGTCCCTCGGCAATCAGCCCCAGCATTTT.

The CDR3 protein is CASSHRGGEQFF. The CDR3 nucleotides read TGTGCCAGCAGCCATAGAGGGGGTGAGCAGTTCTTC. The chain has TRBV7-9 and TRBJ2-1; D perhaps matches TRBD1 (6 bases). V was clipped by 5 bases and J by 9 bases, with 11 bases between them. The CDR3 extends over 12 amino acids. Germline V CDR1 and CDR2: SEHNR, FQNEAQ (reference sequence). Based on the CDR3 plus reference TRBV7-9 and TRBJ2-1, the full variable domain is DTGVSQNPRHKITKRGQNVTFRCDPISEHNRLYWYRQTLGQGPEFLTYFQNEAQLEKSRLLSDRFSAERPKGSFSTLEIQRTEQGDSAMYLCASSHRGGEQFFGPGTRLTVL.

This sequence joins TRBV5-1 and TRBJ2-5, with 9 bases lining up with TRBD1. Per the germline V gene, CDR1 is SGHRS and CDR2 is YFSETQ. The CDR3 has 15 amino acids. Germline trimming cut 4 bases from V and 6 bases from J; bases unmatched to any gene: 10. CDR3 region: CASSQRTGDGKTQYF. DNA of the CDR3: TGCGCCAGCAGCCAAAGGACAGGGGACGGAAAGACCCAGTACTTC.

The gene calls are TRBV9 and TRBJ1-3, with no clear D. CDR1 SGDLS and CDR2 YYNGEE come from the germline V gene. The CDR3 contains 17 residues. The ends were cut back, 0 bases at V and 0 bases at J, with 13 bases in the middle. The CDR3 DNA reads as TGTGCCAGCAGCGTAGACGGCGGAGGACTCTCTGGAAACACCATATATTTT. As protein: CASSVDGGGLSGNTIYF.

The gene calls are TRBV11-1 and TRBJ1-6; 9 nucleotides line up with TRBD1. This CDR3 is built from 16 residues. The germline V gene encodes CDR1 SGHAT and CDR2 FQDESV (reference sequence). V dropped 5 bases and J dropped 8; count of bases not matched to a gene: 10. In DNA form, the CDR3 reads TGTGCCAGCAGCACCGTGGGACAGGGAAGATATTCACCCCTCCACTTT. Translated: CASSTVGQGRYSPLHF. Variable domain in full (rest from reference TRBV11-1 and TRBJ1-6): EAEVAQSPRYKITEKSQAVAFWCDPISGHATLYWYRQILGQGPELLVQFQDESVVDDSQLPKDRFSAERLKGVDSTLKIQPAELGDSAMYLCASSTVGQGRYSPLHFGNGTRLTVT.

The CDR3 is CASSQDGLAGVGRYEQYF. The CDR3, as DNA: TGCGCCAGCAGCCAAGATGGATTAGCGGGAGTTGGGCGATACGAGCAGTACTTC. This chain connects TRBV4-1 to TRBJ2-7; the match to TRBD2 covers 9 bases. The germline gives CDR1 MGHRA, CDR2 YSYEKL. V shed 0 bases and J 4 bases; nucleotides not matched to a gene: 13. CDR3 size: 18 residues.

In DNA, the CDR3 is TGTGCCAGTGCCCAACAGACCAACTATGGCTACACCTTC. As protein: CASAQQTNYGYTF. The V and J genes are TRBV19 and TRBJ1-2, with no clear D. CDR1 is LNHDA and CDR2 is SQIVND in the germline V gene (reference sequence). The CDR3 contains 13 residues. The V gene lost 8 bases and the J gene lost 2 bases, with 12 bases spanning the gap. Looking up the rest from reference TRBV19 and TRBJ1-2 gives the full variable domain: DGGITQSPKYLFRKEGQNVTLSCEQNLNHDAMYWYRQDPGQGLRLIYYSQIVNDFQKGDIAEGYSVSREKKESFPLTVTSAQKNPTAFYLCASAQQTNYGYTFGSGTRLTVV.

The chain joins TRBV28 to TRBJ2-4; 7 bases are shared with TRBD1. CDR3 length: 15 residues. Germline V gene sequence: CDR1 MDHEN, CDR2 SYDVKM. V trimming: 8 bases; J trimming: 4 bases; junction bases outside the gene matches: 11. CDR3 DNA: TGTGCCAGCGGACAGGTCGCGTTCCGGAAAAACATTCAGTACTTC. Protein: CASGQVAFRKNIQYF.

This clone was picked up one time. This chain joins TRBV18 and TRBJ1-5; a possible D gene is TRBD1 (5 bases). The germline gives CDR1 KGHSH, CDR2 LQKENI. The CDR3 consists of 15 residues. The V end lost 3 bases, the J end lost 2 bases, and 11 bases lay between the germline ends. CDR3 amino acids: CASSPQGFGNQPQHF. CDR3 sequence (DNA): TGTGCCAGCTCACCGCAGGGTTTTGGCAATCAGCCCCAGCATTTT. The full variable domain, its missing parts supplied by reference TRBV18 and TRBJ1-5, is NAGVMQNPRHLVRRRGQEARLRCSPMKGHSHVYWYRQLPEEGLKFMVYLQKENIIDESGMPKERFSAEFPKEGPSILRIQQVVRGDSAAYFCASSPQGFGNQPQHFGDGTRLSIL.

The chain is built from TRBV5-8 and TRBJ1-5; D is undetermined. The germline CDR1 and CDR2 sequences are SGHTS and YDEGEE. CDR3 length: 14 amino acids. Trimming shortened V by 0 bases and J by 9 bases, and 13 bases separated the two germline ends. Written as DNA, the CDR3 is TGTGCCAGCAGCTTGGAAGCCGGGTTAGGGCCCCAGCATTTT. Encoded protein: CASSLEAGLGPQHF.

The V gene is TRBV11-2, the J gene TRBJ2-5; 7 nucleotides line up with TRBD1. CDR3 length equals 15 residues. V dropped 2 bases and J dropped 4; count of bases not matched to a gene: 7. Looked up from germline, CDR1 is SGHAT and CDR2 is FQNNGV. The CDR3 DNA sequence: TGTGCCAGCAGCTTATTCCGACAGGGAGTAGAGACCCAGTACTTC. Protein sequence: CASSLFRQGVETQYF.